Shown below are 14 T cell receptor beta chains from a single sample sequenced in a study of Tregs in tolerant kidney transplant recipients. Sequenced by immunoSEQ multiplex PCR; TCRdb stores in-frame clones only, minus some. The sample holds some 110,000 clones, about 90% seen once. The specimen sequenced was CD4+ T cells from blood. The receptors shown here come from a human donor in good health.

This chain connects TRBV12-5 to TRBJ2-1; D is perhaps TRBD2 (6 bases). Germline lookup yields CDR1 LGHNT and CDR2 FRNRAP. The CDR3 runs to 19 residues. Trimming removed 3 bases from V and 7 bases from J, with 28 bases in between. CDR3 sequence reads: CASGLFLTGDPLRRNEQFF. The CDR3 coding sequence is TGTGCTAGTGGTTTATTCCTCACGGGAGATCCCCTGAGGAGAAATGAGCAGTTCTTC.

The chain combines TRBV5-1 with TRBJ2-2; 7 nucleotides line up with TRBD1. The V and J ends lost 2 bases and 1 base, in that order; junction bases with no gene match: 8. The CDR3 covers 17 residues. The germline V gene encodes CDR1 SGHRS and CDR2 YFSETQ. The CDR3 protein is CASSFEPGQRNTGELFF. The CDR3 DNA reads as TGCGCCAGCAGCTTTGAACCGGGACAGAGGAACACCGGGGAGCTGTTTTTT.

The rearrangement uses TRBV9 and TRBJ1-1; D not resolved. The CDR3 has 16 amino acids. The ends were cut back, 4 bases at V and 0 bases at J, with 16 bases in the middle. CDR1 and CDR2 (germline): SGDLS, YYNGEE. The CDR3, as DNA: TGTGCCAGCAGCCCCTGGGTTAAGGTTTTGAACACTGAAGCTTTCTTT. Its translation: CASSPWVKVLNTEAFF.

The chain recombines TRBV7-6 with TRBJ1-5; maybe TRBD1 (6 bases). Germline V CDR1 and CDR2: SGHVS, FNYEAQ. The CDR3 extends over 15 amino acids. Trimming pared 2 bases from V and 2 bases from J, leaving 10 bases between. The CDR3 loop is CASSLSGVGNQPQHF. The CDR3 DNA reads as TGTGCCAGCAGCTTATCAGGGGTCGGCAATCAGCCCCAGCATTTT. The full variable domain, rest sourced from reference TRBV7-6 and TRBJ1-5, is GAGVSQSPRYKVTKRGQDVALRCDPISGHVSLYWYRQALGQGPEFLTYFNYEAQQDKSGLPNDRFSAERPEGSISTLTIQRTEQRDSAMYRCASSLSGVGNQPQHFGDGTRLSIL.

CDR3 in DNA: TGTGCCAGCAGTGGAGCGGCCCCCCCCTCACACGGTGAGCAGTTCTTC. Translated, it gives CASSGAAPPSHGEQFF. The genes are TRBV25-1 and TRBJ2-1; D possibly corresponds to TRBD2 (5 bases). Germline loops: CDR1 MGHDK, CDR2 SYGVNS. There are 16 residues in the CDR3. V lost 4 bases and J lost 9, with 22 bases in between.

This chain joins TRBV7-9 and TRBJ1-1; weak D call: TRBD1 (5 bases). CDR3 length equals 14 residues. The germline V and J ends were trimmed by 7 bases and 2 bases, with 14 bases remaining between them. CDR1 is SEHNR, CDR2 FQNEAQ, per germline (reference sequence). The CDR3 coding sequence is TGTGCCAGCACCCCGGGACGGATAAACACTGAAGCTTTCTTT. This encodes CASTPGRINTEAFF.

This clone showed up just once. This CDR3 reads CASSLTSGGADTQYF. The CDR3 nucleotides are TGTGCCAGCAGCCTGACTAGCGGGGGGGCAGATACGCAGTATTTT. The V gene is TRBV6-4, the J gene TRBJ2-3, with 14 nucleotides matching TRBD2. Trimming removed 6 bases from V and 4 bases from J; junction bases left unmatched: 3. Germline V CDR1 and CDR2: MRHNA, SNTAGT. This CDR3 region has 15 residues.

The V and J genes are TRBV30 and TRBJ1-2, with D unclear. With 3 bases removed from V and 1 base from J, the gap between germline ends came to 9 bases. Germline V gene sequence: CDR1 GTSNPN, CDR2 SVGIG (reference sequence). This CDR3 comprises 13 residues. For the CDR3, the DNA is TGTGCCTGGAGCAGAAGTCATAACTATGGCTACACCTTC. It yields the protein CAWSRSHNYGYTF.

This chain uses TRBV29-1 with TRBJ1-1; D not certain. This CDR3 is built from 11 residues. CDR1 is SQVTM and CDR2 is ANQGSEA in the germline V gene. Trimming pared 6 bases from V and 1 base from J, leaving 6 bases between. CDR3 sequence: CSVLKNTEAFF. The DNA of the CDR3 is TGCAGCGTCTTGAAGAACACTGAAGCTTTCTTT.

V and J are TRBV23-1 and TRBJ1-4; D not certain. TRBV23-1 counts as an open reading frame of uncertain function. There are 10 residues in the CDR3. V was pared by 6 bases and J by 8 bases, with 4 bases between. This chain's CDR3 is CASSQEKLFF. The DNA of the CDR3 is TGCGCCAGCAGCCAGGAAAAACTGTTTTTT.

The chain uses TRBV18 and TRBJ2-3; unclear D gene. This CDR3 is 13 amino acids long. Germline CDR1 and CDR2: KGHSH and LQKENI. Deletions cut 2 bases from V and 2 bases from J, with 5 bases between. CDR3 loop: CASSPGNTDTQYF. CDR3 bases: TGTGCCAGCTCACCAGGGAACACAGATACGCAGTATTTT.

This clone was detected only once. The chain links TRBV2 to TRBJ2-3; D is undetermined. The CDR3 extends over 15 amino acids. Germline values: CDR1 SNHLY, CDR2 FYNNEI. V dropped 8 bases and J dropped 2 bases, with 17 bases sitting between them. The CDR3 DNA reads TGTGCCAGCCGACCAACTATTGGTAACACAGATACGCAGTATTTT. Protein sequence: CASRPTIGNTDTQYF. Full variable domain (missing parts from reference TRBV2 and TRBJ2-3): EPEVTQTPSHQVTQMGQEVILRCVPISNHLYFYWYRQILGQKVEFLVSFYNNEISEKSEIFDDQFSVERPDGSNFTLKIRSTKLEDSAMYFCASRPTIGNTDTQYFGPGTRLTVL.

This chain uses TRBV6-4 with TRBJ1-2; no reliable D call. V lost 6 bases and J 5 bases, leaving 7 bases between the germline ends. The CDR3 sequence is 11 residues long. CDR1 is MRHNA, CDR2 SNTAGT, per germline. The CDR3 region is CASRNSYGYTF. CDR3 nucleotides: TGTGCCAGCAGAAACTCGTATGGCTACACCTTC.

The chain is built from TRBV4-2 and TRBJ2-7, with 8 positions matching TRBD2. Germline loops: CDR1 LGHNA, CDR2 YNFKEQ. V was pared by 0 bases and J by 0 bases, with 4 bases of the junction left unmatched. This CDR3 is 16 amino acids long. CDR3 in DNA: TGTGCCAGCAGCCAAGATCTAACTAGCGGCTCCTACGAGCAGTACTTC. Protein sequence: CASSQDLTSGSYEQYF.